This record covers a single TCR beta chain. The antigen is not known. The source of the sample is a study of blood T cells in healthy people across ages. Combining a sample-barcoded 5' primer with a J-beta primer mix, a second PCR ran for about 7 to 11 cycles. TCRdb passed the 5' RACE reads through MiXCR, listing each CDR3 protein once. The data contain about 730,000 distinct CDR3 sequences, more than 40% of them singletons. Germline loops: CDR1 DFQATT, CDR2 SNEGSKA (reference sequence). There are 17 residues in the CDR3. V trimming: 2 bases; J trimming: 9 bases; junction bases outside the gene matches: 17. Study-wide points: Naive T cell percentage showed a strong correlation with the diversity of TCR beta.

This receptor was identified in a woman in her sixties in good health. This sequence joins TRBV20-1 and TRBJ2-1, with 9 bases lining up with TRBD1. The specimen was blood. The CDR3 sequence is CSARLASGDRVGSEQFF. In DNA form, the CDR3 reads TGCAGTGCTAGATTGGCCTCTGGGGACAGGGTTGGGAGTGAGCAGTTCTTC.